This entry features one TCR beta chain sequence. The count of this clone is one. Its target antigen remains unknown. Per-nucleotide qualities are absent, and no much larger clonotype sits a single base away. The data are from a study of blood T cell repertoires in COVID-19 (dated by TCRdb to the early 2020s). With regard to the full study: Collaborator samples came from the United States, Italy and Spain and covered acute and convalescent phases of COVID-19. Where available, HLA class I and class II types were taken from metadata supplied by the sample provider and were not determined by assay-based typing. Subjects who had been exposed to COVID-19, were actively infected with it, or had recovered from it provided the deeply sampled blood TCRbeta repertoires that made up the dataset. Sample metadata almost always included a de-identified subject ID, COVID-19 status, age in years and sex. The samples were drawn from two sources: the first 160 participants of the ongoing ImmuneRACE study, and 950 to 1,500 subjects contributed by 6 global collaborators. The repertoires were released in a freely available public database intended as a resource for research on the immune response to SARS-CoV-2. The material from the prospective study consisted of cDNA or gDNA derived from T cells, B-cell-depleted T cells, or PBMCs.

Whole blood was collected in K2EDTA tubes by collaborating institutions according to the institutions' own protocols. Collaborator samples were shipped for TCRbeta analysis as frozen whole blood, isolated PBMCs, or DNA extracted from either sample type. TCRbeta CDR3 regions were amplified from genomic DNA using the immunoSEQ Assay, a bias-controlled multiplex PCR. Turning to the authors' computational methods: The number of nucleated cells in each sample was estimated from the amplification of reference gene primers within the assay. Sequence reads were collapsed and filtered to measure the absolute abundance of every unique TCRbeta CDR3 rearrangement. For each sample, productive Simpson clonality was calculated by taking the square root of Simpson's diversity index across productive rearrangements. TCRdb mirrors the immuneACCESS table, restricted to in-frame sequences. Some clones are absent from its copies; in checked studies, under half trace to an unresolved V gene, and the reason for the others is unknown. The V and J calls and clone size are taken from that table; D and trimming were inferred from the DNA. This sample has 75,000 to 100,000 clones in its table, and more than 60% of those were observed once. In total, the top ten clones hold less than 25% of the sample.

The study at large found these results: Clinical and demographic metadata were provided uncurated, with the amount varying by source and participant.

The receptor comes from a man between 65 and 85 years old with acute or convalescent COVID-19. Sequenced sample: peripheral blood.

Here is the DNA: TGCGCCAGCAGCCAAGTCGACACCGGACTAGCGGGAGTTTACGAGCAGTACTTC. Its protein is CASSQVDTGLAGVYEQYF. The chain joins TRBV4-3 to TRBJ2-7, and TRBD2 matches 13 of the central bases. Unmatched junction bases come to 10, with V trimmed by 1 base and J by 4 bases. CDR1 and CDR2 were assigned from the germline V gene as LGHNA and YSLEER. The CDR3, from cysteine to phenylalanine, totals 18 residues. Here the CDR3 DNA is all that survives: 54 bases in frame from base 1.